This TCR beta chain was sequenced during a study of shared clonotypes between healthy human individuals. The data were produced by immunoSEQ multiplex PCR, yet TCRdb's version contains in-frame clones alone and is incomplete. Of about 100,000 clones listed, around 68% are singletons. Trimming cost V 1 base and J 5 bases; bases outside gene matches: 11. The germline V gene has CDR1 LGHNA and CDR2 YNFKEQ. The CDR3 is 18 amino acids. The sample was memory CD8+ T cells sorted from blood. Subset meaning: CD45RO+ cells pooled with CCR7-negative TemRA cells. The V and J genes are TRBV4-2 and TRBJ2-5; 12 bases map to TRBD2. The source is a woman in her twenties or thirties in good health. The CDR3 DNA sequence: TGTGCCAGCAGCCAAGTCCCCCGACTAGCGGGAGACGTTGAGACCCAGTACTTC. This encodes CASSQVPRLAGDVETQYF.